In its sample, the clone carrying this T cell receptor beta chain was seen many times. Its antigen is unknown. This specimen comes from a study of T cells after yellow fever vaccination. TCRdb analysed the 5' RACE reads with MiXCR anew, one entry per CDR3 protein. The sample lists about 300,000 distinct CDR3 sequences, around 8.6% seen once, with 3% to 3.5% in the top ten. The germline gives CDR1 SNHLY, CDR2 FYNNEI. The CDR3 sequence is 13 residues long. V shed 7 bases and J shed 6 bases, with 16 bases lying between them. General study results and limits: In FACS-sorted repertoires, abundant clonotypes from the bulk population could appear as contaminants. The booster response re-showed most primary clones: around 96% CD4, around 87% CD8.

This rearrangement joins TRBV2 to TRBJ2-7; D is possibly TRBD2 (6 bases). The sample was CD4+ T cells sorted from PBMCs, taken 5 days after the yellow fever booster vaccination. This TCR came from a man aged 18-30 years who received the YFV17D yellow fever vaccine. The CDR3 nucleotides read TGTGCCAGCAAACCCGGGGAGGTTGGCGAGCAGTACTTC. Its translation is CASKPGEVGEQYF.